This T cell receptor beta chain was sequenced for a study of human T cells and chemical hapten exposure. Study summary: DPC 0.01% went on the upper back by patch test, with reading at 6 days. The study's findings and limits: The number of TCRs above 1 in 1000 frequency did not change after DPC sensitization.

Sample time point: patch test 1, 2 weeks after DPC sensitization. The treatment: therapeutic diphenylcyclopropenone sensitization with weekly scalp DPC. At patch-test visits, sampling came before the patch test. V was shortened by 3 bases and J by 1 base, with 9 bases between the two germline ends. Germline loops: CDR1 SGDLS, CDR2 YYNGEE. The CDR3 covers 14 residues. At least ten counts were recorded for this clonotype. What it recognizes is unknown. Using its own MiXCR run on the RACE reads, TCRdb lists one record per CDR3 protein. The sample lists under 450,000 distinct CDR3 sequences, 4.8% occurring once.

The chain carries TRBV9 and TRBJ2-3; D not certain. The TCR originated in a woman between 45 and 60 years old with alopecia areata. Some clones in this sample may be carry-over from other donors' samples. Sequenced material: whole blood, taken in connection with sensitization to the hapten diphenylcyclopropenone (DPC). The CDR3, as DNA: TGTGCCAGCAGCGGTGGGCTGCGCACAGATACGCAGTATTTT. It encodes CASSGGLRTDTQYF.